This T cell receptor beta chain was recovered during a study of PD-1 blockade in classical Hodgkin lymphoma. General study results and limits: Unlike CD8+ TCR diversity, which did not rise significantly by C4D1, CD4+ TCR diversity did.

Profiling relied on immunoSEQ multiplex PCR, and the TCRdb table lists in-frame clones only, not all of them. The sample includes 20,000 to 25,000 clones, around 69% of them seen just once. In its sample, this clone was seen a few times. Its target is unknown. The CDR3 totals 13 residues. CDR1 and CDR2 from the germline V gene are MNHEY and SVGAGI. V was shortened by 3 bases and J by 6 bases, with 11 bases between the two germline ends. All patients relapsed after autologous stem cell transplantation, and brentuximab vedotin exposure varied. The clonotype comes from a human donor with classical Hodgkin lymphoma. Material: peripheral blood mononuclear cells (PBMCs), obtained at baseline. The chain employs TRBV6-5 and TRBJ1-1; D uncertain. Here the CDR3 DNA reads TGTGCCAGCAGTTATTTTAGGGAGTCTGAAGCTTTCTTT. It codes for CASSYFRESEAFF.